Presented here are 24 T cell receptor beta chains from one specimen sequenced in a study of blood T cell repertoires in COVID-19. TCRdb keeps only in-frame clones here, not all; method: immunoSEQ multiplex PCR. This sample has 100,000 to 150,000 clones, with around 88% found just once. Sequencing was carried out using peripheral blood. All receptors come from a human donor in a cohort sampled during active COVID-19.

V usage is TRBV27 and J usage is TRBJ2-7; the D gene is possibly TRBD1 (5 bases). The CDR3 loop spans 17 amino acids. Germline-derived CDR1 and CDR2 are MNHEY and SMNVEV (reference sequence). The V and J ends lost 2 bases and 4 bases respectively, with 21 bases between them. The CDR3 DNA is TGTGCCAGCAGTTTAATTAGCACAGGAGTCCGTCGGTACGAGCAGTACTTC. Its protein product is CASSLISTGVRRYEQYF.

The rearrangement joins TRBV18 to TRBJ2-3, with 12 bases matching TRBD2. V shed 2 bases and J 2 bases; nucleotides not matched to a gene: 14. The CDR3 is 20 amino acids. Germline loops: CDR1 KGHSH, CDR2 LQKENI. CDR3 loop: CASSPKTSGRLPTHTDTQYF. The CDR3 DNA follows: TGTGCCAGCTCACCAAAGACTAGCGGGAGATTACCTACACACACAGATACGCAGTATTTT.

This chain links TRBV19 with TRBJ2-3; 7 positions match TRBD1. CDR1 is LNHDA, CDR2 SQIVND, per germline (reference sequence). There are 17 residues in the CDR3. V was clipped by 6 bases and J by 2 bases; unmatched bases: 14. The CDR3 region has the DNA TGTGCCAGTAGCTCTCCTGACAGGGCCTGGGACACAGATACGCAGTATTTT. It translates to CASSSPDRAWDTDTQYF.

The chain combines TRBV7-9 with TRBJ2-1; a weak D match, TRBD2 (6 bases). CDR1 SEHNR and CDR2 FQNEAQ come from the germline V gene (reference sequence). The CDR3 length is 15 residues. The V end lost 4 bases, the J end lost 6 bases, and 16 bases lay between the germline ends. The CDR3 loop reads CASSYRYGSSNEQFF. CDR3 in DNA: TGTGCCAGCAGCTATCGGTACGGGAGTAGCAATGAGCAGTTCTTC.

V usage is TRBV18 and J usage is TRBJ2-7, with 7 nucleotides matching TRBD2. This CDR3 region has 14 residues. Germline values: CDR1 KGHSH, CDR2 LQKENI. V trimming: 0 bases; J trimming: 1 base; junction bases outside the gene matches: 0. CDR3 sequence (DNA): TGTGCCAGCTCACCACCTAGCGGGTCCTACGAGCAGTACTTC. It codes for CASSPPSGSYEQYF. Filled out from reference TRBV18 and TRBJ2-7, the complete variable domain reads NAGVMQNPRHLVRRRGQEARLRCSPMKGHSHVYWYRQLPEEGLKFMVYLQKENIIDESGMPKERFSAEFPKEGPSILRIQQVVRGDSAAYFCASSPPSGSYEQYFGPGTRLTVT.

This chain uses TRBV28 with TRBJ2-1, with 7 bases fitting TRBD2. The CDR3 consists of 12 residues. Germline V gene sequence: CDR1 MDHEN, CDR2 SYDVKM. With 5 bases clipped from V and 15 bases from J, the junction kept 10 bases outside the gene matches. The CDR3 protein is CASSPGRDYVFF. The CDR3 DNA reads TGTGCCAGCAGTCCGGGCCGGGACTATGTGTTCTTC.

In this sample, this clone turned up a few times. The chain combines TRBV29-1 with TRBJ1-2; D may be TRBD1 (5 bases). Trimming took off 1 base at V and 5 bases at J, with 8 bases between the two ends. Germline CDR1 SQVTM, CDR2 ANQGSEA. The CDR3 extends over 12 amino acids. The CDR3 bases are TGCAGCGTTGAAGGACAGCCATATGGCTACACCTTC. As protein: CSVEGQPYGYTF.

V gene TRBV5-1 combines with J gene TRBJ1-2; TRBD1 matches 9 bases. The J segment lost 10 bases and the V segment lost 4 bases, leaving 14 bases of the junction unmatched. Germline V gene sequence: CDR1 SGHRS, CDR2 YFSETQ. This CDR3 region has 15 residues. This chain's CDR3 is CASSQLSDNRGHYTF. The CDR3 bases are TGCGCCAGCAGCCAATTGTCAGACAACAGGGGGCACTACACCTTC.

This sequence joins TRBV5-1 and TRBJ2-2, with 9 bases that match TRBD1. The CDR3 spans 16 residues. The germline CDR1 and CDR2 sequences are SGHRS and YFSETQ. Unmatched junction bases numbered 10, after V lost 5 bases and J lost 5 bases. CDR3: CASRPQPGQGTGELFF. CDR3 DNA sequence: TGCGCCAGCAGACCCCAACCGGGACAGGGAACCGGGGAGCTGTTTTTT.

The chain employs TRBV27 and TRBJ2-7; 10 bases are shared with TRBD2. The germline V gene has CDR1 MNHEY and CDR2 SMNVEV (reference sequence). With 4 bases clipped from V and 7 bases from J, the junction kept 16 bases outside the gene matches. This CDR3 is 17 amino acids long. The CDR3 is CASSSPGLAGVMGEQYF. CDR3 in DNA: TGTGCCAGCAGTTCACCCGGTCTAGCGGGAGTTATGGGAGAGCAGTACTTC.

The rearrangement uses TRBV4-3 and TRBJ2-5; 9 nucleotides line up with TRBD2. Germline V gene lookup returns CDR1 LGHNA and CDR2 YSLEER. CDR3 length equals 18 residues. V gave up 0 bases and J gave up 0 bases; unmatched junction bases: 8. Here the CDR3 reads CASSQEGGTSGYQETQYF. The CDR3 bases are TGCGCCAGCAGCCAAGAAGGAGGTACTAGCGGGTACCAAGAGACCCAGTACTTC.

CDR3 nucleotides: TGTGCCAGCAGTCACTCCTCTAGCGGGAGTGGGCCAGGGGAGCAGTTCTTC. Its protein product is CASSHSSSGSGPGEQFF. The chain recombines TRBV27 with TRBJ2-1; TRBD2 matches 10 bases. Trimming at V came to 5 bases and at J to 10 bases, leaving 17 bases not matched to a gene. The CDR3 runs 17 residues. The germline V gene has CDR1 MNHEY and CDR2 SMNVEV (reference sequence).

V is TRBV9 and J is TRBJ2-1; 7 bases fit TRBD2. From germline, CDR1 is SGDLS and CDR2 YYNGEE. V lost 0 bases and J lost 9; bases outside the gene matches: 9. This CDR3 is 15 amino acids long. CDR3 nucleotide sequence: TGTGCCAGCAGCGTAGCGGAGGCTAGCGGCCGTGAGCAGTTCTTC. Encoded protein: CASSVAEASGREQFF.

Here the CDR3 DNA reads TGTGCCAGCAGCTGGGGACAGAGCAATGAGCAGTTCTTC. As protein: CASSWGQSNEQFF. The chain joins TRBV13 to TRBJ2-1; TRBD1 aligns across 7 bases. CDR1 and CDR2 (germline): PRHDT, FYEKMQ (reference sequence). Unmatched junction bases numbered 3, after V lost 4 bases and J lost 6 bases. The CDR3 is made up of 13 amino acids.

The genes are TRBV7-2 and TRBJ2-1; 8 nucleotides agree with TRBD2. The CDR3 runs 14 residues. V shed 7 bases, J shed 7 bases, and the junction held 9 bases outside the gene matches. The germline V gene encodes CDR1 SGHTA and CDR2 FQGNSA. The CDR3 region is CASTGLDAWNEQFF. The CDR3 region has the DNA TGTGCCAGCACGGGACTAGATGCGTGGAATGAGCAGTTCTTC.

The rearrangement links TRBV7-2 to TRBJ2-1; TRBD2 aligns across 10 bases. V was pared by 5 bases and J by 4 bases, with 11 bases of the junction left unmatched. The length of the CDR3 is 17 residues. Germline loops: CDR1 SGHTA, CDR2 FQGNSA. The CDR3 coding sequence is TGTGCCAGCAGCCGTGGGACTAGCGCCACGAGATACAATGAGCAGTTCTTC. The encoded protein is CASSRGTSATRYNEQFF.

CDR3 region: CASSQALRGRAQNEQFF. CDR3 DNA sequence: TGTGCCAGCAGCCAGGCCCTTCGCGGGAGGGCACAGAATGAGCAGTTCTTC. The V call is TRBV3-1 (or the pseudogene TRBV3-2), the J call TRBJ2-1, with TRBD2 identical over 9 bases. J gave up 7 bases and V 3 bases, and 13 bases lay outside the gene matches. CDR1 is LGHDT and CDR2 is YNNKEL in the germline V gene (reference sequence). The CDR3 is made up of 17 amino acids.

This rearrangement joins TRBV5-6 to TRBJ2-7; TRBD1 might be the D (6 bases). V was trimmed by 4 bases and J by 3 bases, leaving 20 bases between them. The germline V gene has CDR1 SGHDT and CDR2 YYEEEE. The CDR3 is 16 amino acids. The chain's CDR3 is CASSPPQGFLLYEQYF. The CDR3 DNA reads TGTGCCAGCAGCCCACCCCAGGGGTTCCTACTCTACGAGCAGTACTTC.

The gene calls are TRBV11-1 and TRBJ1-6; D is perhaps TRBD1 (6 bases). Trimming stripped 0 bases from V and 7 bases from J, with 7 bases between. Germline assignment: CDR1 SGHAT and CDR2 FQDESV (reference sequence). The CDR3 sequence is 14 residues long. The CDR3 nucleotides are TGTGCCAGCAGCTTAGCGCAGGGGAATTCACCCCTCCACTTT. Protein: CASSLAQGNSPLHF.

The CDR3 sequence: CASSLVGGSLAGGYNEQFF. The CDR3 DNA reads as TGTGCCAGCAGCTTAGTCGGAGGAAGTCTAGCGGGGGGTTACAATGAGCAGTTCTTC. The gene calls are TRBV7-2 and TRBJ2-1, with 11 bases that match TRBD2. Germline assignment: CDR1 SGHTA and CDR2 FQGNSA. The ends lost 1 base at V and 4 bases at J; junction bases unmatched: 12. The CDR3 has 19 residues.

The chain couples TRBV11-3 to TRBJ1-1; D is unclear. The germline CDR1 and CDR2 sequences are SGHNT and YENEEA. V lost 5 bases and J lost 0, with 7 bases in between. The CDR3 loop spans 13 amino acids. CDR3 residues: CASSLQMNTEAFF. CDR3 bases: TGTGCCAGCAGCCTACAGATGAACACTGAAGCTTTCTTT.

The genes are TRBV21-1 and TRBJ2-3; the table's D call of TRBD2 was not tested on the DNA. TRBV21-1 is a pseudogene segment. This CDR3 contains 18 residues. As DNA, the CDR3 is TGTGCCAGCAGCCGGGAGAATGGACTAGCGGCTAGCACAGATACGCAGTATTTT. Residues: CASSRENGLAASTDTQYF.

The rearrangement links TRBV5-1 to TRBJ2-7, with D possibly being TRBD2 (5 bases). The germline V gene encodes CDR1 SGHRS and CDR2 YFSETQ. With 0 bases removed from V and 3 bases from J, the gap between germline ends came to 16 bases. The CDR3 consists of 16 residues. The CDR3 is CASSLDSGGRVYEQYF. DNA for the CDR3: TGCGCCAGCAGCTTGGACTCAGGAGGCCGGGTCTACGAGCAGTACTTC.

The CDR3 DNA reads as TGTGCCAGCAGCGCCGGGACTAGCGAGCTGAATGAGCAGTTCTTC. Translating it yields CASSAGTSELNEQFF. The V and J genes are TRBV5-5 and TRBJ2-1; 10 nucleotides agree with TRBD2. Trimming cost V 4 bases and J 7 bases; bases outside gene matches: 8. The CDR3 is made up of 15 amino acids. Germline CDR1 and CDR2: SGHKS and YYEKEE (reference sequence).